The present T cell receptor beta chain was sequenced within a study of T-cell memory formation after mild COVID-19. MiXCR was run by TCRdb on the 5' RACE reads, yielding one entry per CDR3 protein. This table has a few hundred thousand distinct CDR3 sequences, approximately 15% appearing once. With regard to this clonotype: Its antigen is not known.

Study-wide results and limits: Clones that shrank (day 15 to 85) were balanced CD4/CD8, whereas later expanders leaned CD4+.

Germline V gene sequence: CDR1 SGHTA, CDR2 FQGNSA. The V and J ends lost 3 bases and 5 bases respectively, with 17 bases between them. This CDR3 has 16 residues. Sequencing was performed on PBMCs or a T cell subset sorted from them (not recorded which). V and J are TRBV7-2 and TRBJ2-1; no clear D gene. The origin of this receptor is a man younger than 35 who had mild COVID-19 (a few samples of this study predate the infection). Cell type and time point are not known. The CDR3 bases are TGTGCCAGCAGCTTTTCCCAATTCCGACCTAACAATGAGCAGTTCTTC. Its protein is CASSFSQFRPNNEQFF. Combining the CDR3 with reference TRBV7-2 and TRBJ2-1 gives the whole variable domain GAGVSQSPSNKVTEKGKDVELRCDPISGHTALYWYRQSLGQGLEFLIYFQGNSAPDKSGLPSDRFSAERTGGSVSTLTIQRTQQEDSAVYLCASSFSQFRPNNEQFFGPGTRLTVL.